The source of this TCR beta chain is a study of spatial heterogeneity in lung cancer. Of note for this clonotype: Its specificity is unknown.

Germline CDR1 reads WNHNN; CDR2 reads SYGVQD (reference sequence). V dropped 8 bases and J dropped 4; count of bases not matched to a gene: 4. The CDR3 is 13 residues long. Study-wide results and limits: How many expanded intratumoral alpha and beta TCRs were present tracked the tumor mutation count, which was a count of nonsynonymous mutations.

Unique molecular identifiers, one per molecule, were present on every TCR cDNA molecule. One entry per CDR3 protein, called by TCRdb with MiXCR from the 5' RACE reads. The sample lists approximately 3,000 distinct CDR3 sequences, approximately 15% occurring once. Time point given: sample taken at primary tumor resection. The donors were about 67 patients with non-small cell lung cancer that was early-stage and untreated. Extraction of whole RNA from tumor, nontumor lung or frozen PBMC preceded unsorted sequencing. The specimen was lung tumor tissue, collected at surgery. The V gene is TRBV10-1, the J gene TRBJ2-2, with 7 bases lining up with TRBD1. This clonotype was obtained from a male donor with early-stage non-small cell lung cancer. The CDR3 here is CASGQDGTGELFF. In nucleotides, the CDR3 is TGCGCCAGCGGACAGGACGGCACCGGGGAGCTGTTTTTT.